The subject of this entry is one T cell receptor (beta chain). No antigen is known for it. The CDR3 runs 16 residues. The V end was cut by 3 bases, the J end by 6 bases, with 18 bases between. The germline V gene encodes CDR1 SNHLY and CDR2 FYNNEI. TCRdb keeps only in-frame clones here, not all; method: immunoSEQ multiplex PCR. Among about 120,000 clones listed, approximately 88% were seen once. This entry comes from a study of cytomegalovirus exposure and HLA in healthy donors. Study outcomes and limitations: Some TCR beta chains (164 of them) were listed as cytomegalovirus-associated. Cytomegalovirus status, reportedly, was diagnosed with high specificity and sensitivity by the classifier.

This clonotype was obtained from a man between 18 and 29 years old in good health and CMV-seronegative. This rearrangement joins TRBV2 to TRBJ2-1; tentatively, D is TRBD1 (6 bases). Sequencing used PBMCs. CDR3: CASSDRVTGRFNEQFF. The CDR3 DNA reads TGTGCCAGCAGTGACCGGGTGACAGGCCGTTTCAATGAGCAGTTCTTC.